Ten or more counts support the clone carrying this T cell receptor beta chain. The sample comes from a study of chronic HIV infection and antiretroviral therapy. The ends lost 2 bases at V and 2 bases at J; junction bases unmatched: 5. CDR1 and CDR2 from the germline V gene are KGHSH and LQKENI. This CDR3 contains 15 residues. TCRdb passed the 5' RACE reads through MiXCR, listing each CDR3 protein once. The sample holds fewer than 40,000 distinct CDR3 sequences, 7.5% to 10% seen once. This TCR was sampled from an adult who had HIV and had not received antiretroviral therapy, or was an uninfected healthy control (not recorded which). The sample was peripheral blood. The chain uses TRBV18 and TRBJ2-5; 7 nucleotides agree with TRBD1. The CDR3 is CASSPFEGQQETQYF. For the CDR3, the DNA is TGTGCCAGCTCACCATTTGAGGGACAGCAAGAGACCCAGTACTTC.